This TCR beta chain was found in a study of cytomegalovirus exposure and HLA in healthy donors. There are 14 residues in the CDR3. V lost 4 bases to trimming and J lost 2 bases, with 11 bases between them. Germline V gene lookup returns CDR1 MNHEY and CDR2 SMNVEV (reference sequence). It was with 60 Vbeta and 13 Jbeta primers that the PCR ran. Some clones are missing from TCRdb's copy, which holds only in-frame ones; the method was immunoSEQ multiplex PCR. The sample carries about 130,000 clones, around 75% recorded once. Details on this clone: Its antigen remains unidentified.

General study results and limits: Later analysis associated a missense DCLRE1C variant with TCR beta V- and J-gene trimming. The later analysis indicated that the majority of CMV-associated TCR beta chains appeared HLA-restricted.

Sequenced input: PBMCs. V usage is TRBV27 and J usage is TRBJ2-5; no clear D gene. The source of this sequence is a man younger than 40 in good health and CMV-seronegative. The CDR3 DNA sequence: TGTGCCAGCAGTTCCAGATGGGCGCAAGAGACCCAGTACTTC. It encodes CASSSRWAQETQYF.